The 27 T cell receptor beta chains in this list originate from one sample, sequenced in a study of regulatory T cells in long-lasting Graves disease. HTBI primers from iRepertoire and Arm-PCR of CDR3 regions yielded the TCR beta libraries. Via MiXCR, TCRdb re-called the multiplex PCR reads, giving one row per CDR3 protein. The repertoire includes roughly 350,000 distinct CDR3 sequences, around 15% of them detected once, and 20% sits in the top ten. This sample's time point: newly diagnosed GD, antithyroid drugs for less than 3 months. Scientists built the TCR library using RNA that was extracted from PBMCs. The sample was also reused in another study, on T cells in Graves' hyperthyroidism and ophthalmopathy.

Sequences were derived from peripheral blood mononuclear cells (PBMCs), sampled at new diagnosis, from a patient treated with antithyroid drugs. The receptors shown here come from a woman aged 18-29 years with Graves disease.

This rearrangement joins TRBV7-9 to TRBJ1-2; D possibly corresponds to TRBD1 (6 bases). This CDR3 is 18 amino acids long. Germline V gene lookup returns CDR1 SEHNR and CDR2 FQNEAQ (reference sequence). V was pared by 3 bases and J by 4 bases, with 24 bases between. As DNA, the CDR3 is TGTGCCAGCAGCTTTAGGCGGATTCCCCCCGGACAGATCTATGGCTACACCTTC. It translates to CASSFRRIPPGQIYGYTF. The variable domain in full, completed from reference TRBV7-9 and TRBJ1-2, reads DTGVSQNPRHKITKRGQNVTFRCDPISEHNRLYWYRQTLGQGPEFLTYFQNEAQLEKSRLLSDRFSAERPKGSFSTLEIQRTEQGDSAMYLCASSFRRIPPGQIYGYTFGSGTRLTVV.

This clonotype was picked up many times. V is TRBV18 and J is TRBJ2-7, with D perhaps matching TRBD1 (6 bases). In germline, CDR1 is KGHSH, CDR2 LQKENI. Trimming left V 4 bases short and J 7 bases short, with 14 bases between. This CDR3 region has 13 residues. CDR3 sequence (DNA): TGTGCCAGCTCACACTCGGACAGCAGAGAGCAGTACTTC. Translation: CASSHSDSREQYF. The full variable domain, with the rest looked up from reference TRBV18 and TRBJ2-7, is NAGVMQNPRHLVRRRGQEARLRCSPMKGHSHVYWYRQLPEEGLKFMVYLQKENIIDESGMPKERFSAEFPKEGPSILRIQQVVRGDSAAYFCASSHSDSREQYFGPGTRLTVT.

V gene TRBV7-9 combines with J gene TRBJ2-7; TRBD2 might be the D (5 bases). V lost 0 bases and J lost 6, with 12 bases in between. Germline CDR1 is SEHNR and CDR2 is FQNEAQ (reference sequence). This CDR3 region has 14 residues. CDR3 protein: CASSLAWGAGEQYF. DNA for the CDR3: TGTGCCAGCAGCTTAGCATGGGGAGCCGGCGAGCAGTACTTC.

V gene TRBV12-3 or TRBV12-4 combines with J gene TRBJ2-4; the match to TRBD1 covers 7 bases. CDR3 length: 14 amino acids. V lost 5 bases, J lost 6 bases, and 7 bases stayed unmatched. The DNA for the CDR3 is TGTGCCAGCAGTGAGCCGAGGGACAGAAACATTCAGTACTTC. Translated: CASSEPRDRNIQYF.

This chain links TRBV27 with TRBJ2-2, with unresolved D. V was pared by 6 bases and J by 4 bases, with 18 bases between. The CDR3 extends over 16 amino acids. In germline, CDR1 is MNHEY, CDR2 SMNVEV (reference sequence). The CDR3 sequence: CASRANPSAGTGELFF. CDR3 nucleotide sequence: TGTGCCAGCAGGGCCAACCCGAGCGCCGGCACCGGGGAGCTGTTTTTT.

This chain connects TRBV2 to TRBJ1-6; D call uncertain. CDR1 is SNHLY and CDR2 is FYNNEI in the germline V gene. Trimming removed 2 bases from V and 0 bases from J, with 17 bases in between. The CDR3 totals 19 residues. DNA for the CDR3: TGTGCCAGCAGTGAACGTCGGACTCTTATCAGCTCCTATAATTCACCCCTCCACTTT. Its translation: CASSERRTLISSYNSPLHF.

At least ten counts were recorded for this clonotype. The chain links TRBV18 to TRBJ1-2; D not resolved. This CDR3 has 13 residues. V was trimmed by 2 bases and J by 7 bases, leaving 11 bases between them. CDR1 and CDR2 from the germline V gene are KGHSH and LQKENI. CDR3 nucleotides: TGTGCCAGCTCACCAGAGGGAATGAGTGGCTACACCTTC. This codes for CASSPEGMSGYTF.

There are a few counts of this clonotype. CDR3 nucleotides: TGTGCCAGCAGCCCCAGGGGACAGGGGGAGTTGGGCGGCTACACCTTC. Protein: CASSPRGQGELGGYTF. This chain uses TRBV9 with TRBJ1-2; the match to TRBD1 covers 11 bases. Germline CDR1 SGDLS, CDR2 YYNGEE. The CDR3 length is 16 residues. Losses at the gene ends were 4 bases for V and 8 bases for J; bases not matched to a gene: 13.

The table lists this clonotype with many counts. For the CDR3, the DNA is TGTGCCAGCAGTTTCGGCGGGACGGAGCACAACCTCCACTTT. Amino acids: CASSFGGTEHNLHF. The gene calls are TRBV28 and TRBJ1-6, with a tentative D call TRBD1 (5 bases). CDR3 length: 14 residues. The V and J ends lost 3 bases and 15 bases respectively, with 18 bases between them. CDR1 is MDHEN, CDR2 SYDVKM, per germline. The full variable domain, with the rest looked up from reference TRBV28 and TRBJ1-6, is DVKVTQSSRYLVKRTGEKVFLECVQDMDHENMFWYRQDPGLGLRLIYFSYDVKMKEKGDIPEGYSVSREKKERFSLILESASTNQTSMYLCASSFGGTEHNLHFGNGTRLTVT.

This chain connects TRBV6-2 or TRBV6-3 to TRBJ1-2; TRBD1 might be the D (5 bases). The germline V and J ends were trimmed by 4 bases and 12 bases, with 18 bases remaining between them. Germline CDR1 and CDR2: MNHEY and SVGEGT. This CDR3 comprises 13 residues. The CDR3 loop is CASSSGTVFAHTF. For the CDR3, the DNA is TGTGCCAGCAGTTCCGGGACGGTCTTCGCGCACACCTTC.

The sample holds many counts of this clonotype. J is TRBJ2-7 and V is TRBV6-6, with D unresolved. CDR1 and CDR2 (germline): MNHNY, SVGAGI (reference sequence). There are 11 residues in the CDR3. The V end lost 0 bases, the J end lost 7 bases, and 4 bases lay between the germline ends. CDR3 protein: CASSYSREQYF. In DNA, the CDR3 is TGTGCCAGCAGTTACTCGAGGGAGCAGTACTTC.

This clonotype was seen at least ten times. The V call is TRBV12-3 or TRBV12-4, the J call TRBJ1-4; TRBD1 aligns across 8 bases. The CDR3 covers 14 residues. J lost 7 bases, V lost 6 bases, and 7 bases had no gene match. CDR3 DNA sequence: TGTGCCAGCAGCTTGGACAGGGAGAGTGAAAAACTGTTTTTT. This sequence encodes CASSLDRESEKLFF.

This clonotype was detected ten times or more. The chain links TRBV2 to TRBJ1-1; unclear D gene. Germline loops: CDR1 SNHLY, CDR2 FYNNEI. Trimming removed 4 bases at V and 4 bases at J, with 10 bases between. The CDR3 sequence is 13 residues long. The CDR3 DNA reads TGTGCCAGCAGTGGTAACTTGGGCACTGAAGCTTTCTTT. The encoded protein is CASSGNLGTEAFF.

This clonotype has just a few counts. The chain links TRBV12-3 or TRBV12-4 to TRBJ2-1, with a tentative D call TRBD2 (5 bases). This CDR3 is built from 14 residues. Between the trimmed V and J ends, which lost 4 bases and 1 base, there was a span of 8 bases. CDR3 residues: CASSSAASYNEQFF. As DNA, the CDR3 is TGTGCCAGCAGTTCAGCGGCTTCCTACAATGAGCAGTTCTTC.

This clonotype was detected ten times or more. The chain uses TRBV5-4 and TRBJ2-3, with D tentatively TRBD2 (6 bases). This CDR3 spans 16 amino acids. The germline CDR1 and CDR2 sequences are SGHNT and YYREEE (reference sequence). V was clipped by 2 bases and J by 4 bases, with 17 bases between them. In DNA form, the CDR3 reads TGTGCCAGCAGCTTTTCAGGGACGCCGGGGGCAGATACGCAGTATTTT. Translated, it gives CASSFSGTPGADTQYF.

This clonotype was counted at least ten times. V usage is TRBV20-1 and J usage is TRBJ2-3; 9 bases agree with TRBD2. Germline V gene data show CDR1 as DFQATT and CDR2 as SNEGSKA (reference sequence). This CDR3 is 15 amino acids long. V dropped 3 bases and J dropped 2; count of bases not matched to a gene: 6. CDR3 in DNA: TGCAGTGCTAGTCTACTAGCGGGCCCCACAGATACGCAGTATTTT. It yields the protein CSASLLAGPTDTQYF.

To note about this clonotype: At one boundary the junction diverges from the germline segment, which might be a read error. The chain joins TRBV9 to TRBJ2-7; TRBD1 matches 11 bases. The CDR3 sequence is 14 residues long. Per germline, CDR1 SGDLS and CDR2 YYNGEE. The CDR3, as DNA: TGTGCCAGCAGCTATGGACAGGGGGCCTACGGGCAGTACTTC. It is translated as CASSYGQGAYGQYF.

In this sample, this clonotype turned up many times. V and J are TRBV28 and TRBJ2-1; D tentatively reads TRBD1 or TRBD2 (6 bases each). Germline V gene sequence: CDR1 MDHEN, CDR2 SYDVKM. V was trimmed by 3 bases and J by 15 bases, leaving 15 bases between them. This CDR3 comprises 12 residues. The CDR3 nucleotides read TGTGCCAGCAGTTTGGCGGGGCAGGGGTGGTTCTTC. It translates to CASSLAGQGWFF.

This clonotype came up many times. This rearrangement joins TRBV7-3 to TRBJ2-6; D not certain. This CDR3 is 16 amino acids long. With 4 bases removed from V and 0 bases from J, the gap between germline ends came to 10 bases. Germline V gives CDR1 SGHTA, CDR2 FQGTGA. CDR3 nucleotide sequence: TGTGCCAGCAGCTCTTCGACGGCCTCTGGGGCCAACGTCCTGACTTTC. As protein: CASSSSTASGANVLTF.

About this clonotype itself: Just one base apart from a much larger clone, this may be a read error. The V call is TRBV6-2 or TRBV6-3, the J call TRBJ2-3; D might be TRBD2 (5 bases). The DNA end is a closer match to TRBJ2-7, so the J assignment may be wrong. This CDR3 has 18 residues. Looked up from germline, CDR1 is MNHEY and CDR2 is SVGEGT. CDR3 residues: CASSEFKFGEEVEHEQYF. CDR3 DNA: TGTGCCAGCAGTGAATTTAAGTTCGGGGAAGAGGTGGAGCACGAGCAGTACTTC.

The table lists this clonotype with a few counts. V is TRBV5-1 and J is TRBJ2-7; 13 bases line up with TRBD2. Germline CDR1 and CDR2: SGHRS and YFSETQ. The J segment lost 5 bases and the V segment lost 4 bases, leaving 3 bases of the junction unmatched. CDR3 size: 14 residues. CDR3 sequence: CASSPGLAGNEQYF. CDR3 DNA: TGCGCCAGCAGCCCGGGACTAGCGGGAAACGAGCAGTACTTC.

Of note for this clonotype: A much larger clonotype is one base distant, so this may be a read error. The chain has TRBV10-3 and TRBJ2-5, with a weak D call TRBD2 (7 bases). The germline V gene has CDR1 ENHRY and CDR2 SYGVKD. V lost 4 bases and J 3 bases, leaving 30 bases between the germline ends. CDR3 length equals 20 residues. The CDR3 coding sequence is TGTGCCATCAGTGCACGCCTGAGCGGCCGTTGGGGGGGCCCGGAAGAGACCCAGTACTTC. Translation gives CAISARLSGRWGGPEETQYF.

At least ten counts were recorded for this clonotype. The J gene is TRBJ2-3, the V gene TRBV3-1, with a weak D call TRBD1 (5 bases). Trimming cost V 3 bases and J 3 bases, with 13 bases left between them. The CDR3 sequence is 15 residues long. Germline V gene data show CDR1 as LGHDT and CDR2 as YNNKEL (reference sequence). CDR3 loop: CASSQGPRRTDTQYF. The CDR3, as DNA: TGTGCCAGCAGCCAGGGGCCTCGACGGACAGATACGCAGTATTTT.

This clonotype was counted a single time. With a much larger clone just one base away, this may be a read error. The chain is built from TRBV28 and TRBJ2-4, with D unclear. Looked up from germline, CDR1 is MDHEN and CDR2 is SYDVKM. This CDR3 has 15 residues. Here the CDR3 reads CASSLSSLARNIQYF. The CDR3 bases are TGTGCCAGCAGTTTAAGTTCTTTAGCCAGAAACATTCAGTACTTC. Full variable domain (remainder filled in from reference TRBV28 and TRBJ2-4): DVKVTQSSRYLVKRTGEKVFLECVQDMDHENMFWYRQDPGLGLRLIYFSYDVKMKEKGDIPEGYSVSREKKERFSLILESASTNQTSMYLCASSLSSLARNIQYFGAGTRLSVL.

This chain connects TRBV6-5 to TRBJ1-3; D is unresolved. Germline V lookup: CDR1 MNHEY, CDR2 SVGAGI. The V and J ends lost 0 bases and 4 bases respectively, with 16 bases between them. CDR3 length equals 17 residues. The CDR3 sequence is CASSYSKPSSWGNTIYF. The CDR3 nucleotides read TGTGCCAGCAGTTACTCGAAGCCTTCAAGTTGGGGAAACACCATATATTTT.

A few counts support this clonotype. A read error may explain this, as a much larger clone is one base away. The chain joins TRBV6-5 to TRBJ2-7; the D is unclear. The germline gives CDR1 MNHEY, CDR2 SVGAGI. This CDR3 comprises 11 residues. With 2 bases removed from V and 4 bases from J, the gap between germline ends came to 3 bases. CDR3 protein: CASSYDYEQYF. CDR3 nucleotide sequence: TGTGCCAGCAGTTACGATTACGAGCAGTACTTC.

This clonotype was seen repeatedly, ten times or more. This chain connects TRBV7-9 to TRBJ1-6, with D unresolved. V was trimmed by 5 bases and J by 7 bases, leaving 6 bases between them. Germline CDR1 and CDR2: SEHNR and FQNEAQ (reference sequence). The CDR3 spans 12 residues. The CDR3 is CASSIGNSPLHF. In DNA form, the CDR3 reads TGTGCCAGCAGCATAGGAAATTCACCCCTCCACTTT.